The 29 T cell receptor beta chains below come from one sample, sequenced in a study of blood T cells in healthy people across ages. A J-beta primer mix and a sample-barcoded 5' primer were used in a second PCR of about 6 to 12 cycles. Each CDR3 protein gets one entry after TCRdb re-called the 5' RACE reads with MiXCR. The data contain roughly 680,000 distinct CDR3 sequences, approximately 49% of them seen just once; the ten biggest clones take up roughly a third. The source material was blood. The receptor source for this set is a woman aged 55-70 years in good health.

The V call is TRBV6-2 or TRBV6-3, the J call TRBJ2-3; no definite D call. The V and J ends lost 4 bases and 4 bases respectively, with 6 bases between them. Germline values: CDR1 MNHEY, CDR2 SVGEGT. The CDR3 runs 12 residues. DNA for the CDR3: TGTGCCAGCAGTTGGATGGCAGATACGCAGTATTTT. Amino acid sequence: CASSWMADTQYF.

This clonotype occurred a few times. The V gene is TRBV5-5, the J gene TRBJ2-6; the match to TRBD1 covers 12 bases. V shed 3 bases and J 4 bases; nucleotides not matched to a gene: 8. The CDR3 has 18 amino acids. CDR1 and CDR2 (germline): SGHKS, YYEKEE (reference sequence). The DNA for the CDR3 is TGTGCCAGCAGCTATAAGGGACAGGGGGCGCGCGGGGCCAACGTCCTGACTTTC. Translated, it gives CASSYKGQGARGANVLTF.

A single count supports this clonotype. V is TRBV7-2 and J is TRBJ2-4, with D uncertain. Near its end, the DNA agrees better with TRBJ2-7, so the J call may be wrong. Germline values: CDR1 SGHTA, CDR2 FQGNSA. The CDR3 is 15 amino acids. CDR3 sequence (DNA): TGTGCCAGCAGCTTAGTTCAGGTCCTTACCTACGAGCAGTACTTC. Translating it yields CASSLVQVLTYEQYF.

This sequence joins TRBV6-5 and TRBJ1-2; D may be TRBD1 (5 bases). CDR1 is MNHEY, CDR2 SVGAGI, per germline. Trimming took off 2 bases at V and 4 bases at J, with 5 bases between the two ends. The CDR3 length is 12 residues. The chain's CDR3 is CASSYGAYGYTF. CDR3 DNA sequence: TGTGCCAGCAGTTACGGGGCCTATGGCTACACCTTC.

This clonotype has just a few counts. The chain couples TRBV7-9 to TRBJ2-1; 12 bases match TRBD2. CDR1 is SEHNR, CDR2 FQNEAQ, per germline (reference sequence). The CDR3 is made up of 15 amino acids. The V segment lost 2 bases and the J segment 5 bases; nucleotides outside the gene matches: 1. Here the CDR3 DNA reads TGTGCCAGCAGCTTAAGGACTAGCGGGAACAATGAGCAGTTCTTC. Translation: CASSLRTSGNNEQFF.

The gene calls are TRBV4-3 and TRBJ2-1, with D perhaps matching TRBD1 or TRBD2 (5 bases each). CDR3 size: 15 residues. The germline gives CDR1 LGHNA, CDR2 YSLEER. Trimming shortened V by 3 bases and J by 9 bases, and 18 bases separated the two germline ends. The CDR3 coding sequence is TGCGCCAGCAGCCAGGGACGCCACGGAGCCGGTGAGCAGTTCTTC. It specifies CASSQGRHGAGEQFF.

This clonotype was detected only a few times. The V call is TRBV2, the J call TRBJ2-5; 9 nucleotides match TRBD2. This CDR3 has 12 amino acids. Germline lookup yields CDR1 SNHLY and CDR2 FYNNEI. Germline trimming cut 8 bases from V and 11 bases from J; bases unmatched to any gene: 9. The CDR3 DNA reads TGTGCCAGCCGACTAGCGGTTCGGGAGCAGTACTTC. This gives the protein CASRLAVREQYF.

This clonotype has more than one count but fewer than ten. The V and J genes are TRBV24-1 and TRBJ2-3; a possible D gene is TRBD1 (5 bases). The CDR3 is made up of 17 amino acids. The V and J ends lost 0 bases and 5 bases respectively, with 17 bases between them. Looked up from germline, CDR1 is KGHDR and CDR2 is SFDVKD. The CDR3 DNA sequence: TGTGCCACCAGTGATTTGCCACCAGCGAAGGGGATAGATACGCAGTATTTT. This encodes CATSDLPPAKGIDTQYF.

This clonotype was counted many times. The V and J genes are TRBV7-2 and TRBJ2-5; TRBD2 matches 8 bases. The CDR3 sequence is 17 residues long. Trimming at V came to 5 bases and at J to 5 bases, leaving 16 bases not matched to a gene. The germline V gene encodes CDR1 SGHTA and CDR2 FQGNSA. CDR3 DNA: TGTGCCAGCAGCCCTCGCGGGCCAAGCGGGAGCGGTGAGACCCAGTACTTC. This encodes CASSPRGPSGSGETQYF.

The chain recombines TRBV7-3 with TRBJ2-2; D gene ambiguous. V was clipped by 1 base and J by 7 bases, with 7 bases between them. CDR3 length equals 13 residues. The germline CDR1 and CDR2 sequences are SGHTA and FQGTGA. The CDR3 DNA reads as TGTGCCAGCAGCTTAAATGGGGTCGGGGAGCTGTTTTTT. It codes for CASSLNGVGELFF.

This clonotype was counted a few times. Here the CDR3 reads CASSQDTPRSNIQYF. The CDR3 bases are TGTGCCAGCAGCCAAGACACCCCCCGATCGAACATTCAGTACTTC. The chain carries TRBV14 and TRBJ2-4; D not certain. Germline CDR1 and CDR2: SGHDN and FVKESK. Trimming took off 0 bases at V and 7 bases at J, with 13 bases between the two ends. The CDR3 sequence is 15 residues long.

V gene TRBV18 combines with J gene TRBJ2-7; D unresolved. V lost 1 base and J 5 bases, leaving 15 bases between the germline ends. Germline values: CDR1 KGHSH, CDR2 LQKENI. The CDR3 has 15 residues. CDR3: CASSPQQTRDHEQYF. DNA for the CDR3: TGTGCCAGCTCACCACAACAGACCCGCGACCACGAGCAGTACTTC.

This rearrangement joins TRBV20-1 to TRBJ2-4; 13 bases are shared with TRBD2. Trimming took 6 bases from V and 0 from J; bases not matched to a gene: 14. The CDR3 has 19 residues. Germline lookup yields CDR1 DFQATT and CDR2 SNEGSKA (reference sequence). As DNA, the CDR3 is TGCAGTGCCTCAAATCCCCGGACTAGCGGGAGATTAGCCAAAAACATTCAGTACTTC. Translation gives CSASNPRTSGRLAKNIQYF.

The V gene is TRBV5-1, the J gene TRBJ2-1, with unresolved D. CDR1 and CDR2 (germline): SGHRS, YFSETQ. CDR3 length equals 15 residues. V was cut by 0 bases and J by 9 bases, with 16 bases left in between. CDR3 nucleotide sequence: TGCGCCAGCAGCTTGGAAGGGTGGGTTACGGCTGAGCAGTTCTTC. Its translation is CASSLEGWVTAEQFF.

V usage is TRBV10-3 and J usage is TRBJ2-3; D remains unclear. The CDR3 is made up of 11 amino acids. The germline gives CDR1 ENHRY, CDR2 SYGVKD. CDR3: CAASSTDTQYF. CDR3 nucleotide sequence: TGTGCTGCCTCTAGCACAGATACGCAGTATTTT.

The J gene is TRBJ2-3, the V gene TRBV20-1, with 10 bases that match TRBD2. This CDR3 spans 14 amino acids. CDR1 is DFQATT and CDR2 is SNEGSKA in the germline V gene (reference sequence). V gave up 5 bases and J gave up 3 bases; unmatched junction bases: 5. CDR3 DNA sequence: TGCAGTGCTTTGCTAGCGGGAGTGACAGATACGCAGTATTTT. This encodes CSALLAGVTDTQYF.

This clonotype was observed a handful of times. The chain is built from TRBV7-8 and TRBJ2-7, with D possibly matching TRBD2 (6 bases). CDR3 size: 17 residues. Between the trimmed V and J ends, which lost 2 bases and 8 bases, there was a span of 25 bases. From germline, CDR1 is SGHVS and CDR2 FQNEAQ. The CDR3 loop is CASSLPPFRTTGLKQYF. The CDR3 DNA follows: TGTGCCAGCAGCTTACCTCCTTTTCGGACTACTGGCTTGAAGCAGTACTTC.

To note about this clonotype: A single base separates this from a much larger clone, so it may be a read error. The chain joins TRBV29-1 to TRBJ2-5, with D perhaps matching TRBD1 (6 bases). Gene TRBJ2-7 matches the end of the DNA better, so the J call may be wrong. CDR3 size: 12 residues. CDR1 is SQVTM and CDR2 is ANQGSEA in the germline V gene. For the CDR3, the DNA is TGCAGCGTTGGGGGGCGCGTCCACGAGCAGTACTTC. It specifies CSVGGRVHEQYF.

This clonotype appeared a few times. J is TRBJ2-7 and V is TRBV21-1; whether TRBD1, the table's D call, matches the DNA was not checked. TRBV21-1 corresponds to a pseudogene. This CDR3 has 16 amino acids. The CDR3 bases are TGTGCCAGCAGCAAAGCAGTTGAGGGGTACCACTACGAGCAGTACTTC. Translation gives CASSKAVEGYHYEQYF.

This clonotype came up a few times. The chain recombines TRBV20-1 with TRBJ2-1; 8 positions match TRBD2. CDR1 DFQATT and CDR2 SNEGSKA come from the germline V gene (reference sequence). Trimming removed 4 bases from V and 9 bases from J; junction bases left unmatched: 14. The CDR3 has 15 residues. CDR3 bases: TGCAGTGCTAAAGGAGGGACTAGTGTTTTCAGTGAGCAGTTCTTC. Amino acids: CSAKGGTSVFSEQFF.

This clonotype was detected a few times. The J gene is TRBJ2-7, the V gene TRBV28, with D perhaps assigned TRBD1 or TRBD2 (5 bases each). The CDR3 is 12 amino acids. From germline, CDR1 is MDHEN and CDR2 SYDVKM. The germline V and J ends were trimmed by 10 bases and 7 bases, with 17 bases remaining between them. CDR3 protein: CATDSRGWEQYF. CDR3 bases: TGTGCCACCGACAGCCGGGGTTGGGAGCAGTACTTC.

A few counts support this clonotype. The chain has TRBV18 and TRBJ1-1, with D possibly matching TRBD1 (5 bases). V lost 2 bases and J lost 4, with 8 bases in between. Germline V gene sequence: CDR1 KGHSH, CDR2 LQKENI. CDR3 length: 13 amino acids. The CDR3 is CASSPWGSTEAFF. In DNA, the CDR3 is TGTGCCAGCTCACCATGGGGGAGCACTGAAGCTTTCTTT. The full variable domain, with the rest looked up from reference TRBV18 and TRBJ1-1, is NAGVMQNPRHLVRRRGQEARLRCSPMKGHSHVYWYRQLPEEGLKFMVYLQKENIIDESGMPKERFSAEFPKEGPSILRIQQVVRGDSAAYFCASSPWGSTEAFFGQGTRLTVV.

V usage is TRBV29-1 and J usage is TRBJ2-1, with 7 bases fitting TRBD1. Matching the DNA end better, TRBJ2-7 makes the J call doubtful. This CDR3 has 13 amino acids. Germline CDR1 reads SQVTM; CDR2 reads ANQGSEA. The CDR3 DNA reads as TGCAGCGTTGCGGGGACAGAGCCCTACGAGCAGTACTTC. This gives the protein CSVAGTEPYEQYF.

This clonotype appeared once. The chain uses TRBV29-1 and TRBJ2-5; 14 bases align to TRBD2. Unmatched junction bases numbered 5, after V lost 3 bases and J lost 5 bases. CDR1 is SQVTM and CDR2 is ANQGSEA in the germline V gene. The CDR3 sequence is 15 residues long. This chain's CDR3 is CSVEGTSGSYETQYF. The CDR3 coding sequence is TGCAGCGTTGAGGGGACTAGCGGGAGTTACGAGACCCAGTACTTC.

Concerning this clonotype itself: This clone may be a read error of a much larger clone one base away. CDR3 amino acids: CSVAVQGTTYEQYF. The CDR3 nucleotides read TGCAGCGTTGCGGTACAGGGGACGACCTACGAGCAGTACTTC. The chain combines TRBV29-1 with TRBJ2-7; 7 bases agree with TRBD1. The CDR3 totals 14 residues. V shed 4 bases, J shed 2 bases, and the junction held 8 bases outside the gene matches. Germline CDR1 SQVTM, CDR2 ANQGSEA.

The rearrangement joins TRBV20-1 to TRBJ2-4; D is perhaps TRBD2 (5 bases). With the DNA end fitting TRBJ2-7 better, the J assignment may be wrong. This CDR3 contains 14 residues. Per germline, CDR1 DFQATT and CDR2 SNEGSKA (reference sequence). DNA for the CDR3: TGCAGTGCTAGGTCGGCGGGCGAAGCCTACGAGCAGTACTTC. This sequence encodes CSARSAGEAYEQYF.

The V and J genes are TRBV29-1 and TRBJ2-2; TRBD1 agrees at 8 bases. Germline CDR1 is SQVTM and CDR2 is ANQGSEA. Losses at the gene ends were 4 bases for V and 13 bases for J; bases not matched to a gene: 8. This CDR3 has 12 residues. In nucleotides, the CDR3 is TGCAGCGTTGGTACAGGGGGATCTTGGCTGTTTTTT. Amino acid sequence: CSVGTGGSWLFF.

The CDR3 spells CSASSPGRSYEQYF. In DNA, the CDR3 is TGCAGTGCTAGCTCGCCGGGAAGGTCCTACGAGCAGTACTTC. V is TRBV20-1 and J is TRBJ2-7; TRBD2 might be the D (5 bases). This CDR3 is built from 14 residues. The V end lost 3 bases, the J end lost 1 base, and 13 bases lay between the germline ends. Looked up from germline, CDR1 is DFQATT and CDR2 is SNEGSKA (reference sequence).

The chain combines TRBV7-9 with TRBJ2-6; 7 nucleotides match TRBD1. V lost 5 bases and J lost 3; bases outside the gene matches: 7. The CDR3 spans 16 residues. Germline V gene lookup returns CDR1 SEHNR and CDR2 FQNEAQ (reference sequence). The CDR3 bases are TGTGCCAGCAGCCGTGAGGGGGCGCGTGGGGCCAACGTCCTGACTTTC. Translated: CASSREGARGANVLTF. Combining the CDR3 with reference TRBV7-9 and TRBJ2-6 gives the whole variable domain DTGVSQNPRHKITKRGQNVTFRCDPISEHNRLYWYRQTLGQGPEFLTYFQNEAQLEKSRLLSDRFSAERPKGSFSTLEIQRTEQGDSAMYLCASSREGARGANVLTFGAGSRLTVL.